This T cell receptor (beta chain) derives from a study of shared clonotypes between healthy human individuals (dated by TCRdb to the early 2020s). Context from the whole study: Three men and a couple of women, aged 18 to 49 years, made up the cohort. Each donor's leukapheresis produced roughly between roughly 0.94 and 9.5 billion PBMCs. The study deeply sequenced blood TCR repertoires of about 5 healthy adults to estimate repertoire size and the extent of clonotype sharing between individuals. To increase sequencing depth and limit assay-specific biases, different laboratories used diverse techniques to prepare libraries and sequence TCR repertoires.

With regard to this clone: Its antigen is unknown. An end of the junction differs from the germline gene, which may be a read error.

TCR CDR3 regions were amplified from genomic DNA by multiplex PCR using the deep immunoSEQ assay. Genomic DNA extracted from each cell subset was distributed evenly over all wells of several immunoSEQ 96-well plates, and each plate served as one replicate. For unsorted PBMC, each replicate PCR was loaded with roughly 270 ng genomic DNA, equivalent to tens of thousands of T cell genomes. Ten immunoSEQ deep assay plates were used to sequence the unsorted PBMC genomic DNA. Purified libraries were quantified with a Qubit 3.0 fluorometer, sized on a Bioanalyzer 2100, and re-quantified with the KAPA Library Quantification kit. Each immunoSEQ 96-well plate was sequenced on its own single-read 150-cycle Illumina NextSeq 550 flow cell. Under the source paper's analysis protocol: Because the immunoSEQ output included only junctional sequences and no quality scores, the filtering could not be the same as the filtering used for full-length reads. To assign V/J genes and CDR3, sequences were annotated against IMGT germline references using PyIR, a Python wrapper for IgBLAST v1.9. Any read was removed if the V/J assignment was weak (E-value above 1e-6), the CDR3 was missing, or the read contained stop codons, out-of-frame junctions, or ambiguous translated residues. V3J clonotypes were defined by identical inferred V gene, J gene, and CDR3 amino acid sequence. Percentage overlap between repertoires was calculated by dividing the number of shared unique clonotypes by the size of the smaller repertoire. Three approaches were used to assess repertoire richness: RTK rarefaction, the Chao1 estimator, and Recon v2.1 estimates of unobserved clonotypes. TCRdb retrieved this table from immuneACCESS and kept in-frame rearrangements only. Not all clones are present; in checked studies, unresolved V genes account for under half, and no reason is known for the remainder. The V and J calls and clone size come from that table; D and trimming were worked out from the DNA. The sample table contains under 600,000 clones; only one count was recorded for nearly 80% of them. The ten largest clones capture under 15% of the sample.

The donors were healthy, HIV-negative adults with no recently reported acute infections or vaccinations. Every donor was a Caucasian adult residing in Nashville, Tennessee, USA. For unsorted samples, tens of millions of PBMCs were counted, and genomic DNA was extracted using the QIAamp DNA Blood Mini kit. Blood was collected by leukapheresis, and PBMCs were isolated by Ficoll-Histopaque density gradient centrifugation and then cryopreserved in liquid nitrogen vapor phase. The investigation overall reported the following: Pairwise subsampling indicated that sequencing depth was expected to affect the degree of clonotype sharing among donors. Sampling was restricted to blood, and TCR repertoires in tissues likely differ from the TCR repertoires found in blood. Because the study included only a small number of donors, the genetic and exposure-history diversity represented was limited.

From a lookup of the germline V gene, CDR1 and CDR2 are SGHTA and FQGNSA. The CDR3, cysteine through phenylalanine, is 13 amino acids long. Only the CDR3 part of the read is kept: 39 bases, read in frame from the first base. This TCR derives from a woman in her thirties or forties in good health. Some clones in this sample may be carry-over from other donors' samples. The specimen was PBMCs. The chain is assembled from TRBV7-2 and TRBJ2-7; TRBD1 lines up with 12 middle nucleotides. The CDR3 protein: CASSPGTGGPPVF. The DNA sequence reads TGTGCCAGCAGCCCTGGGACAGGGGGCCCACCCGTCTTC.